This T cell receptor beta chain was captured by sequencing in a study of human T cells and chemical hapten exposure. Study-wide background: Yields of TCR per sample differed, chiefly owing to small differences in pooled library volume. Study conclusions and caveats: TCRs above 1 in 1000 frequency stayed constant with DPC sensitization.

Looked up from germline, CDR1 is SSHAT and CDR2 is FNYEAQ (reference sequence). V was clipped by 11 bases and J by 6 bases; unmatched bases: 1. The CDR3 extends over 12 amino acids. This clonotype occurred many times. Antigen specificity is unknown. Using its own MiXCR run on the RACE reads, TCRdb lists one record per CDR3 protein. The data hold 95,000 or so distinct CDR3 sequences, with under 12% observed a single time. Documented time point: patch test 1, 2 weeks after DPC sensitization. The sample's treatment: therapeutic diphenylcyclopropenone sensitization with weekly scalp DPC. This rearrangement joins TRBV7-7 to TRBJ1-4, with TRBD1 matching over 12 bases. Sample: whole blood, taken in connection with sensitization to the hapten diphenylcyclopropenone (DPC). The receptor comes from a man in his forties with alopecia areata. Some clones in this sample may be carry-over from other donors' samples. CDR3 bases: TGTGCCTGGGACAGGGGGCATGAAAAACTGTTTTTT. It is translated as CAWDRGHEKLFF. Variable domain in full (rest from reference TRBV7-7 and TRBJ1-4): GAGVSQSPRYKVTKRGQDVTLRCDPISSHATLYWYQQALGQGPEFLTYFNYEAQPDKSGLPSDRFSAERPEGSISTLTIQRTEQRDSAMYRCAWDRGHEKLFFGSGTQLSVL.